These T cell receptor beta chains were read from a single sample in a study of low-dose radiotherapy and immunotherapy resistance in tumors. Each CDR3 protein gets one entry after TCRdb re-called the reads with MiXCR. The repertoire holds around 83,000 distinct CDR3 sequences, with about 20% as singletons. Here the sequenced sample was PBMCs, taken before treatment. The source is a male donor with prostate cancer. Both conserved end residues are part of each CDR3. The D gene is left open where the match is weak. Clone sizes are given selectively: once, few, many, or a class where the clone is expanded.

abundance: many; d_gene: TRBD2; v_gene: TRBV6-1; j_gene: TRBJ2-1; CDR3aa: CASTPGGSSYNEQFF; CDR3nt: TGTGCCAGCACTCCAGGCGGGAGCTCCTACAATGAGCAGTTCTTC
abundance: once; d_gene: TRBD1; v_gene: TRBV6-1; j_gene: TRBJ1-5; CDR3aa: CASRGTGGAFQPQHF; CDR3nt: TGTGCCAGCAGGGGAACAGGGGGCGCATTCCAGCCCCAGCATTTT
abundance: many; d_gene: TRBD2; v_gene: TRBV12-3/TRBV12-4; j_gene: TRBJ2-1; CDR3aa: CASMASGRALQPEQFF; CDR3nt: TGTGCCAGCATGGCTAGCGGGAGGGCCCTCCAGCCTGAGCAGTTCTTC
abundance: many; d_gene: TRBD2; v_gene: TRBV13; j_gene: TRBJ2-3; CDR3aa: CASTYGLAADTQYF; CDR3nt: TGTGCCAGCACCTACGGACTAGCGGCAGATACGCAGTATTTT
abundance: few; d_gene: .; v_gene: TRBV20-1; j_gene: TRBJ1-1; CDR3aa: CSAQRLGKGNTEAFF; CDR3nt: TGCAGTGCTCAAAGATTGGGGAAAGGTAACACTGAAGCTTTCTTT
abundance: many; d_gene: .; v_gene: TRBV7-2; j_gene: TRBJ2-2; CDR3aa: CASSLTGVTGELFF; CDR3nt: TGTGCCAGCAGTCTCACGGGGGTCACCGGGGAGCTGTTTTTT
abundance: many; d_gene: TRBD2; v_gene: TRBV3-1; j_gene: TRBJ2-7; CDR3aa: CASSRDYRRNYEQYF; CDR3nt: TGTGCCAGCAGCCGGGACTACCGGAGGAACTACGAGCAGTACTTC
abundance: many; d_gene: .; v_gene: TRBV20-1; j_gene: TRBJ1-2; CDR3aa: CSARKNYGYTF; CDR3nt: TGCAGTGCTAGAAAAAACTATGGCTACACCTTC
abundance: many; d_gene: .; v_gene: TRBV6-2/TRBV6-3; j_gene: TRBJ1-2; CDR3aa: CASSDHIRFGTTTNYGYTF; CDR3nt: TGTGCCAGCAGTGATCACATCCGGTTCGGGACCACGACAAACTATGGCTACACCTTC
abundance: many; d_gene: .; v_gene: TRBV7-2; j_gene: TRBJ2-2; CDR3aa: CASSLTGPGELFF; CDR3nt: TGTGCCAGCAGCTTAACAGGTCCCGGGGAGCTGTTTTTT
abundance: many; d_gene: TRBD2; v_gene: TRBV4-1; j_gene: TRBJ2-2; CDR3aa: CASSQDLAGVFGELFF; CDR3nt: TGCGCCAGCAGCCAAGATCTAGCGGGAGTCTTCGGGGAGCTGTTTTTT
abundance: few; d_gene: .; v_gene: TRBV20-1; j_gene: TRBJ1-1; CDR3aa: CSARSGPSTFF; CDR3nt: TGCAGTGCTAGATCGGGGCCCTCGACTTTCTTT
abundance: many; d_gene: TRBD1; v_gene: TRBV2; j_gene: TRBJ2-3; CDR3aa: CASSVFPGGNTDTQYF; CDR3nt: TGTGCCAGCAGTGTTTTCCCAGGGGGCAACACAGATACGCAGTATTTT
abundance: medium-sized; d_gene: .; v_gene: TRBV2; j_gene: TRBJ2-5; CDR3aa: CASSGGSYGRGGETQYF; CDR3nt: TGTGCCAGCAGTGGCGGGTCCTACGGCAGGGGAGGAGAGACCCAGTACTTC
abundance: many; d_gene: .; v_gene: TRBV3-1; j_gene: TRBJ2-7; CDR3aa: CASSQLMSPQGYEQYF; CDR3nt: TGTGCCAGCAGCCAACTGATGAGCCCACAAGGCTACGAGCAGTACTTC
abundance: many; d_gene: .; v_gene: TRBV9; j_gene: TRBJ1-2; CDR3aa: CASSVGGGPYGYTF; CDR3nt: TGTGCCAGCAGCGTAGGTGGTGGCCCATATGGCTACACCTTC
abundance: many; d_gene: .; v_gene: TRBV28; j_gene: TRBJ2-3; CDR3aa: CASSIFSAAQYF; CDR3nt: TGTGCCAGCAGTATTTTCTCAGCCGCGCAGTATTTT
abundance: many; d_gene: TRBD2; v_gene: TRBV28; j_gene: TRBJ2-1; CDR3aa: CASSGRAGYSHNEQFF; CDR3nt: TGTGCCAGCAGTGGAAGAGCGGGATACTCCCACAATGAGCAGTTCTTC
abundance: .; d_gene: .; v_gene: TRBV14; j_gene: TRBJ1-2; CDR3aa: CASSLLTVGRYTF; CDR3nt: TGTGCCAGCAGCCTGTTGACTGTGGGTCGCTACACCTTC
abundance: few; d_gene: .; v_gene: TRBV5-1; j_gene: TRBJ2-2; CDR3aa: CASSLGRGSNTGELFF; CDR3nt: TGCGCCAGCAGCTTGGGGAGGGGCTCGAACACCGGGGAGCTGTTTTTT
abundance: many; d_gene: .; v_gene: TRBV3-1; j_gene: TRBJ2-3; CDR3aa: CASSLSWAGTDTQYF; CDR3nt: TGTGCCAGCAGCCTCTCGTGGGCCGGCACAGATACGCAGTATTTT
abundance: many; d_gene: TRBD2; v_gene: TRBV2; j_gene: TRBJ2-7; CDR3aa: CASSDTSARSSYEQYF; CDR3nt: TGTGCCAGCAGCGACACTAGCGCTAGGAGCTCCTACGAGCAGTACTTC
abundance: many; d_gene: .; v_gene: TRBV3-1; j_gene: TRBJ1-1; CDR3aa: CASSHGGGYKGGAFF; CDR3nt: TGTGCCAGCAGCCACGGGGGGGGGTACAAGGGAGGAGCTTTCTTT
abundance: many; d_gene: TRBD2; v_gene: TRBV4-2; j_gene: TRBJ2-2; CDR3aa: CASSPALAGGDTGELFF; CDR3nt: TGTGCCAGCAGTCCCGCATTAGCGGGGGGGGACACCGGGGAGCTGTTTTTT
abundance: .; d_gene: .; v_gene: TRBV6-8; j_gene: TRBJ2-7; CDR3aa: CASSEAGGQYF; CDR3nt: TGTGCCAGCAGTGAAGCCGGAGGGCAGTACTTC
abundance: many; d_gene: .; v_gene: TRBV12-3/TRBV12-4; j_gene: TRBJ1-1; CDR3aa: CASSFQDMNTEAFF; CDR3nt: TGTGCCAGCAGTTTCCAGGACATGAACACTGAAGCTTTCTTT
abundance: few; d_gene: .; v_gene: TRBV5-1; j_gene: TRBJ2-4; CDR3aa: CASSLWGAPENIQYF; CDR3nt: TGCGCCAGCAGCTTGTGGGGGGCACCCGAAAACATTCAGTACTTC
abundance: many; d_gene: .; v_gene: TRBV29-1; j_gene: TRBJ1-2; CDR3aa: CSVEDRKDLFYTF; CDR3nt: TGCAGCGTTGAAGACAGAAAAGACCTCTTTTACACCTTC
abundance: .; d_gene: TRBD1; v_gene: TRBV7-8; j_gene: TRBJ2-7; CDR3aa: CASSLRTGVQETHEQYF; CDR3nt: TGTGCCAGCAGCTTAAGGACAGGGGTTCAAGAGACCCACGAGCAGTACTTC
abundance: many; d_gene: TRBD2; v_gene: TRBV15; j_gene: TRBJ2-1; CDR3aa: CATSRDLASGPYNEQFF; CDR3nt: TGTGCCACCAGCAGAGATCTGGCTAGCGGGCCGTACAATGAGCAGTTCTTC
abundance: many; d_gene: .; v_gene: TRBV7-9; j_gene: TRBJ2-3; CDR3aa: CASSLRPTPADTQYF; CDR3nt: TGTGCCAGCAGCTTAAGACCTACCCCCGCAGATACGCAGTATTTT
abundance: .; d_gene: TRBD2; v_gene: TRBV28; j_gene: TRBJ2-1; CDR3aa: CASIPSAGREDEQFF; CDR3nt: TGTGCCAGCATCCCCTCCGCCGGGAGGGAGGATGAGCAGTTCTTC
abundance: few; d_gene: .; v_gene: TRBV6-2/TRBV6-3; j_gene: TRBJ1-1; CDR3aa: CASSYGGQLGTEAFF; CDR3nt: TGTGCCAGCAGTTACGGGGGGCAATTGGGTACTGAAGCTTTCTTT
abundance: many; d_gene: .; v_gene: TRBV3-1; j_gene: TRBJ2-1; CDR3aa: CASSQGRRVANEQFF; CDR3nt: TGTGCCAGCAGCCAAGGACGCAGGGTAGCGAATGAGCAGTTCTTC
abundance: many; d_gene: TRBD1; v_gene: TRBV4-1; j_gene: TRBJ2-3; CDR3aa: CASSQDPGQLTDTQYF; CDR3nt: TGCGCCAGCAGCCAAGACCCGGGACAGCTCACAGATACGCAGTATTTT
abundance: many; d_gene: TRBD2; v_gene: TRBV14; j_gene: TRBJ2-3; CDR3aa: CASSGGLVGTQYF; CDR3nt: TGTGCCAGCAGCGGAGGACTAGTTGGTACGCAGTATTTT
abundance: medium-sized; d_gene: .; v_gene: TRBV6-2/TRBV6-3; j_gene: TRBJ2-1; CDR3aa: CASSYSRGGGPASYNEQFF; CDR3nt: TGTGCCAGCAGTTACTCGAGAGGGGGTGGGCCAGCCTCCTACAATGAGCAGTTCTTC
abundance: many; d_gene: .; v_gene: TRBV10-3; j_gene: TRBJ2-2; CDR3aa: CAISDRVNTGELFF; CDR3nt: TGTGCCATCAGTGATAGGGTGAACACCGGGGAGCTGTTTTTT
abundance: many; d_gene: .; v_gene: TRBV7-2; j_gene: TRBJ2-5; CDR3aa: CASSLYTGQETQYF; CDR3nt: TGTGCCAGCAGCTTATATACAGGACAAGAGACCCAGTACTTC
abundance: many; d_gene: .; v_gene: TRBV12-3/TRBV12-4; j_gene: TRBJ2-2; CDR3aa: CASTKQRVGLNTGELFF; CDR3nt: TGTGCCAGCACCAAACAGAGGGTAGGGTTAAACACCGGGGAGCTGTTTTTT
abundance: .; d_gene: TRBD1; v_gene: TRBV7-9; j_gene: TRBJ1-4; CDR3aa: CASSLAQGQGREKLFF; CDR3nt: TGTGCCAGCAGCTTAGCGCAGGGACAGGGGCGTGAAAAACTGTTTTTT
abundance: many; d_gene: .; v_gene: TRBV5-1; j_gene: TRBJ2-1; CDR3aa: CASSFPVDGIKIYNEQFF; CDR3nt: TGCGCCAGCAGCTTCCCGGTCGACGGGATCAAAATTTACAATGAGCAGTTCTTC